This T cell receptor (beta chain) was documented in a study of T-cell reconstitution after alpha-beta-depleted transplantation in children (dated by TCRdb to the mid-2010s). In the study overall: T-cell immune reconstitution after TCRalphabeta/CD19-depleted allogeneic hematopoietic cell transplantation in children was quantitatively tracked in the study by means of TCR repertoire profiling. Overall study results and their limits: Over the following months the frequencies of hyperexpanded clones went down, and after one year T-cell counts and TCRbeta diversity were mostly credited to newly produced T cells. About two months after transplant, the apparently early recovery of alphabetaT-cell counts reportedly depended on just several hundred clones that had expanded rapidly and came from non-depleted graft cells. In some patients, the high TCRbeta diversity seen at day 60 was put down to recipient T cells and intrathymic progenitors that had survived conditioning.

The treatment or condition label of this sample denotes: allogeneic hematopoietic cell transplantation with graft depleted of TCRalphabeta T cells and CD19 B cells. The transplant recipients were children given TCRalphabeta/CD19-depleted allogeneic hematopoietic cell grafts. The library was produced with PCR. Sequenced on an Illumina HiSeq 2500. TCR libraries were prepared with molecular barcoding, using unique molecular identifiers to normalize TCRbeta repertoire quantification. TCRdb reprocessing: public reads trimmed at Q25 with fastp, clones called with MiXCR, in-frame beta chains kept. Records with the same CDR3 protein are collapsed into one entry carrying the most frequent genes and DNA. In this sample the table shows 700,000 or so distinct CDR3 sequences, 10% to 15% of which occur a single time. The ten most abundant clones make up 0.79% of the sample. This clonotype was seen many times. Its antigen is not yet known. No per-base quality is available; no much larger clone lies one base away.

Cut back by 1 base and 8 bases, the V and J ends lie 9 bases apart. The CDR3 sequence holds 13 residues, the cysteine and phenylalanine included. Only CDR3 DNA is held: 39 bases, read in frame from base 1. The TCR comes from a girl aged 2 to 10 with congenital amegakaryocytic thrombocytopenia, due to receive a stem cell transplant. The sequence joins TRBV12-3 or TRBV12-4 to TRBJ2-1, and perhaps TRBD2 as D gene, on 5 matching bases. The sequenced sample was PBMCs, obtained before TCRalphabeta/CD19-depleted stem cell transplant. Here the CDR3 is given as CASSLGTPHEQFF. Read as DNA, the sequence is TGTGCCAGCAGTTTAGGGACTCCCCATGAGCAGTTCTTC.